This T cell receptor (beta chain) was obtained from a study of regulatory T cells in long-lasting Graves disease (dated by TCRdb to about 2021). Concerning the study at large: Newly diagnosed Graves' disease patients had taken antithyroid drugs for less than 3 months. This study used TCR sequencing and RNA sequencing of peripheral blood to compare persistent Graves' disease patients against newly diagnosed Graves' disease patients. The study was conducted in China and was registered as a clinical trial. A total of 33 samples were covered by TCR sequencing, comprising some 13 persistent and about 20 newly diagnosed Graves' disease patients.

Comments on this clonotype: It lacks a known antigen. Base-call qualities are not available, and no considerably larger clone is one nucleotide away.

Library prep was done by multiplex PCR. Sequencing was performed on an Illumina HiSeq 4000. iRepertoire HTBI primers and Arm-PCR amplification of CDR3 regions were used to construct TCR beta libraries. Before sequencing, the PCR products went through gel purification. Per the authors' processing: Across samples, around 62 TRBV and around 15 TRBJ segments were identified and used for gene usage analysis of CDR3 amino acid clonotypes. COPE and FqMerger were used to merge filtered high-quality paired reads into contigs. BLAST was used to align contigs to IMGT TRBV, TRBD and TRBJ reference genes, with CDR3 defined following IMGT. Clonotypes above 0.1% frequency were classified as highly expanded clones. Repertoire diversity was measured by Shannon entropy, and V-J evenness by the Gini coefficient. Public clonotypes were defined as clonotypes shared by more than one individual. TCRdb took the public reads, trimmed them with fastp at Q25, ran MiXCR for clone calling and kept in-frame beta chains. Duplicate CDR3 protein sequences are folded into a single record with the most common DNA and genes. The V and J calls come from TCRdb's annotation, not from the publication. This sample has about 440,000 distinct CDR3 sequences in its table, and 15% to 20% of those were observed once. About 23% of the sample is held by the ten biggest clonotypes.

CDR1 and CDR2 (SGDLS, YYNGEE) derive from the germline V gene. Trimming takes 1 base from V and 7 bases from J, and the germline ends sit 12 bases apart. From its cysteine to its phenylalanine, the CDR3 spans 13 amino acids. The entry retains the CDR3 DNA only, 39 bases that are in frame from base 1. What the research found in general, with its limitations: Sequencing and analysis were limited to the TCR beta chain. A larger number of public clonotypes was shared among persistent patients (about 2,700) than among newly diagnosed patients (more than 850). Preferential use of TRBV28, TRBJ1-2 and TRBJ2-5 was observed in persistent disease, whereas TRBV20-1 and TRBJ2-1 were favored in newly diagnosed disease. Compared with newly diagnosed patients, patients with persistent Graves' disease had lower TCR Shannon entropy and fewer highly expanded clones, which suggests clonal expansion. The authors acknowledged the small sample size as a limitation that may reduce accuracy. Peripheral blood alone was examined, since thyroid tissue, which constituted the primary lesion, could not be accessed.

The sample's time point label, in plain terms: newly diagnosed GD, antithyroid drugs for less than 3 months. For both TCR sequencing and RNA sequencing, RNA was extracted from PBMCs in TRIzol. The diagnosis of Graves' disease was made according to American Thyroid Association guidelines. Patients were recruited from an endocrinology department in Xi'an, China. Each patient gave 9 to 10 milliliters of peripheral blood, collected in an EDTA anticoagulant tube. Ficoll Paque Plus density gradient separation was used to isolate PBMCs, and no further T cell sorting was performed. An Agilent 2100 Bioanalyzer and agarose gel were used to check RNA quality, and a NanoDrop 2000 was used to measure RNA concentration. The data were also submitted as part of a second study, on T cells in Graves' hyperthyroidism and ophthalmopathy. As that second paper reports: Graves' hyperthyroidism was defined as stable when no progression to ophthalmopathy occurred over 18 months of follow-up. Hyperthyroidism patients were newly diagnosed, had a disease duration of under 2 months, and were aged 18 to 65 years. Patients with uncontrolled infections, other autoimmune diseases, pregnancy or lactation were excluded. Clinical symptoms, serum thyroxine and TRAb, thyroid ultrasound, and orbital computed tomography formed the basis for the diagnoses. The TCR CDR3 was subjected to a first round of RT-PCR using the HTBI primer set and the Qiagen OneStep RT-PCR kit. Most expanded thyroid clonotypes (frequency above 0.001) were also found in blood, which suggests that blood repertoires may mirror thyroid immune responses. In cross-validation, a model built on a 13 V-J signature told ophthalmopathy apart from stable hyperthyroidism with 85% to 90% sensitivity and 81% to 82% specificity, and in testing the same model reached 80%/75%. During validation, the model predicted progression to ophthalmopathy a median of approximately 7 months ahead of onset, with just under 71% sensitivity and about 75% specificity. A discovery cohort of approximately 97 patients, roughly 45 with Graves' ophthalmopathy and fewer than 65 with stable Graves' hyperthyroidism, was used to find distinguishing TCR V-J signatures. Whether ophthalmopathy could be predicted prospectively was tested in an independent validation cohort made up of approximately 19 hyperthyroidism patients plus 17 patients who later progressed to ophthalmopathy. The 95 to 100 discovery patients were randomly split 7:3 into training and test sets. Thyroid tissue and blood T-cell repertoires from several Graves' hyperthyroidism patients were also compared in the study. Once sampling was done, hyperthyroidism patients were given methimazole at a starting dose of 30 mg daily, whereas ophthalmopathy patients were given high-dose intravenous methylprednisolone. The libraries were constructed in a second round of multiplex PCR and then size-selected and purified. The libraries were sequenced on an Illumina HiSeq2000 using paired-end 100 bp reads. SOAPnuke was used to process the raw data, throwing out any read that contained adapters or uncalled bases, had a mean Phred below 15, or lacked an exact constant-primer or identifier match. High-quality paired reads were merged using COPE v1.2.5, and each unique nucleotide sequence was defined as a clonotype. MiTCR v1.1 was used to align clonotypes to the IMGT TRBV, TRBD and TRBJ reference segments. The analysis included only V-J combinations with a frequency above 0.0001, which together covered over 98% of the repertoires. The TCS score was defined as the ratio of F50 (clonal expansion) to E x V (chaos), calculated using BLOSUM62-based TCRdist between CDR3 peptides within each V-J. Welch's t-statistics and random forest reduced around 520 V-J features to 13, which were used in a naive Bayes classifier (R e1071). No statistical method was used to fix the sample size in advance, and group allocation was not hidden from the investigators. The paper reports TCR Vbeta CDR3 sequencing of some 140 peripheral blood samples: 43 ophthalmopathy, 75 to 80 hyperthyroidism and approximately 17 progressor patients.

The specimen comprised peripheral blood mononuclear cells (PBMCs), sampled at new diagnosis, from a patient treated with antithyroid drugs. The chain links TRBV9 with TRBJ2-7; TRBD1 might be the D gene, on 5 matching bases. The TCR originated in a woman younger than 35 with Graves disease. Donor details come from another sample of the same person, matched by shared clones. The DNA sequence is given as TGTGCCAGCAGCGTATGGCAGGGTGGGGAGCAGTACTTC. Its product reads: CASSVWQGGEQYF.